The sequence of this T cell receptor (beta chain) was determined in a study of shared clonotypes between healthy human individuals. The method was immunoSEQ multiplex PCR; TCRdb's version includes in-frame clones alone and lacks a portion of them. The table records about 680,000 clones, around 72% of them present only once. CDR1 and CDR2 (germline): SGHTA, FQGNSA. This CDR3 spans 15 amino acids. V lost 5 bases, J lost 3 bases, and 13 bases lay in between. Material: memory CD4+ T cells sorted from blood. The subset is: CD45RA-negative fraction. This sequence was found in a woman aged 30 to 39 in good health. The rearrangement links TRBV7-2 to TRBJ2-2; possibly TRBD2 for D (5 bases). This CDR3 reads CASSRKRTYTGELFF. DNA for the CDR3: TGTGCCAGCAGCCGAAAGCGGACGTACACCGGGGAGCTGTTTTTT.